This TCR beta chain was identified during a study of blood T cells in healthy people across ages. Study observations and caveats: The recorded TCR beta diversity per million T cells decreased in a roughly linear manner with age. What prevented conclusive comparison of naive and antigen-experienced cells was that PBMCs were unsorted.

Each sample had at least 6 million PBMCs isolated. This clonotype was detected a few times. Its antigen is not known. CDR3 length: 15 residues. Trimming removed 6 bases at V and 7 bases at J, with 19 bases between. Germline V gene data show CDR1 as MDHEN and CDR2 as SYDVKM. Next came a second PCR, run for roughly 6 to 11 cycles, which used a sample-barcoded 5' primer along with a J-beta primer mix. MiXCR, run by TCRdb on the 5' RACE reads, gives a single entry per CDR3 protein. The sample carries 250,000 to 300,000 distinct CDR3 sequences, roughly 26% recorded once. Sequenced material: blood. The receptor comes from a woman between 65 and 79 years old in good health. The rearrangement joins TRBV28 to TRBJ1-5; no reliable D call. CDR3 sequence reads: CASSLNSGPIQPQHF. The CDR3 coding sequence is TGTGCCAGCAGCCTTAACTCCGGGCCAATCCAGCCCCAGCATTTT.